This T cell receptor beta chain was recorded in a study of blood T cell repertoires in COVID-19 (dated by TCRdb to 2019 to 2021). About the full investigation: Samples covering the acute and convalescent phases of COVID-19 were provided by collaborators in the United States, Italy and Spain. Nearly every sample came with metadata listing a de-identified subject ID, COVID-19 status, age in years and sex. The prospective study material was composed of cDNA or gDNA derived from T cells, B-cell-depleted T cells, or PBMCs. Where available, HLA class I and class II types were taken from metadata supplied by the sample provider and were not determined by assay-based typing. Samples were obtained from the ongoing ImmuneRACE study (first 160 participants) and from 1,254 subjects provided by 6 global collaborators. A freely available public database, intended as a resource for researchers studying the immune response to SARS-CoV-2, is where the repertoires were released. The dataset comprised deeply sampled blood TCRbeta repertoires from subjects exposed to, actively infected with, or recovered from COVID-19.

Paper-wide results and their limitations: Clinical and demographic metadata were provided uncurated, with the amount varying by source and participant.

A word on this clone: There is no known antigen for this receptor. No base quality information exists; no much larger clone differs at one position.

TCRbeta CDR3 regions were amplified from genomic DNA by means of the immunoSEQ Assay, a bias-controlled multiplex PCR. Per the original workflow: The number of nucleated cells in each sample was estimated from the amplification of reference gene primers within the assay. To quantify the absolute abundance of each unique TCRbeta CDR3 rearrangement, sequence reads were collapsed and filtered. For each sample, productive Simpson clonality was calculated as the square root of Simpson's diversity index over productive rearrangements. As stored in TCRdb, this immuneACCESS dataset retains in-frame rearrangements with V and J assigned. A fraction of the clones does not appear; measured against another copy, unresolved V genes explain less than half of the discrepancy, and the remainder lacks a known reason. V, J and clone size are those of that table, while D and trimming were read from the DNA. The sample includes around 280,000 clones, with nearly 90% observed a single time. The ten most abundant clones make up 1.7% of the sample.

Enrolling through a virtual design, the prospective study's participants ranged in age from roughly 18 to 90 years and lived across 20 to 25 United States geographic areas. Cohort assignment in the prospective study relied on participant-reported clinical history from a screening survey and a study questionnaire. Each participant in the prospective study had whole blood, serum and a nasopharyngeal or oropharyngeal swab collected by mobile phlebotomists. Participants in the prospective study had the option to provide additional blood draws and questionnaires over a roughly 2-month period. Blood samples from the prospective study were shipped frozen or at room temperature prior to DNA extraction. The CDR1 and CDR2 encoded by the germline V gene are SGHDT and YYEEEE. CDR3 length: 14 amino acids, cysteine to phenylalanine. Only the CDR3 DNA stays, 42 bases, in frame from base 1. V is cut by 2 bases and J by 3 bases, and the space between the germline ends is 12 bases.

The sample was PBMCs or T cells enriched from blood (not recorded which). The receptor comes from a woman aged 18-29 years with acute COVID-19. The chain couples TRBV5-6 to TRBJ2-7, with no confident D gene call. The sequenced DNA is TGTGCCAGCAGCTTCAGGTCGTACTTCTACGAGCAGTACTTC. This gives the protein CASSFRSYFYEQYF.